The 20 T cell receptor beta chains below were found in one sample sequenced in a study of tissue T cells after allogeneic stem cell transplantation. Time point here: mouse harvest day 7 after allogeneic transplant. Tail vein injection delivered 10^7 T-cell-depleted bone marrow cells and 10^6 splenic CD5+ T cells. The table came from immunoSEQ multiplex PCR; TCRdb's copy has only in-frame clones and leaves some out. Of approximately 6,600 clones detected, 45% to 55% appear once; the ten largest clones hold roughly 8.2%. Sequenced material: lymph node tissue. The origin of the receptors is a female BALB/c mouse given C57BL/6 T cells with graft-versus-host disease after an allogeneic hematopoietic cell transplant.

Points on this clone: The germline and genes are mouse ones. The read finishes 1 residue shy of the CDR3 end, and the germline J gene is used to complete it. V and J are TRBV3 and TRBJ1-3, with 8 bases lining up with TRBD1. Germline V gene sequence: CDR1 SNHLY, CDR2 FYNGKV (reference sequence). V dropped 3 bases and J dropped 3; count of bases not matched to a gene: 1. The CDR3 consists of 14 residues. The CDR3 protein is CASSFDRGGNTLYF. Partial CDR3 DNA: TGTGCCAGCAGCTTCGACAGGGGTGGAAATACGCTCTAT.

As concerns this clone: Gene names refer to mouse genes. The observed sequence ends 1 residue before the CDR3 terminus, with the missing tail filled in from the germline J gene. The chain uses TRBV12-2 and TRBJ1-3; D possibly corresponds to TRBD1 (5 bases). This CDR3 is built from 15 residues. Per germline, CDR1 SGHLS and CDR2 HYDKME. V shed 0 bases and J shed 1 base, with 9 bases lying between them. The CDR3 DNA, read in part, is TGTGCCAGCTCTCTCGAGGAGGGGTCTGGAAATACGCTCTAT. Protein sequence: CASSLEEGSGNTLY. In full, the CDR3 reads CASSLEEGSGNTLYF.

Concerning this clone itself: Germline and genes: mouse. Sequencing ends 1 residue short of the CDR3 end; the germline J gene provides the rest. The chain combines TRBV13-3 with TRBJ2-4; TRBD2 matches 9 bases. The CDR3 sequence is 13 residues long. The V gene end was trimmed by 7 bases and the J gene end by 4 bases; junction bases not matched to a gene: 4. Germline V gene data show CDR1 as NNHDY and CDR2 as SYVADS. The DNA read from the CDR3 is TGTGCCAGCCCTCTGGGGGGGGAAAACACCTTGTAC. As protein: CASPLGGENTLY. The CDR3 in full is CASPLGGENTLYF. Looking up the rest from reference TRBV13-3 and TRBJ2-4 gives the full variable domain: EAAVTQSPRSKVAVTGGKVTLSCHQTNNHDYMYWYRQDTGHGLRLIHYSYVADSTEKGDIPDGYKASRPSQENFSLILELASLSQTAVYFCASPLGGENTLYFGAGTRLSVL.

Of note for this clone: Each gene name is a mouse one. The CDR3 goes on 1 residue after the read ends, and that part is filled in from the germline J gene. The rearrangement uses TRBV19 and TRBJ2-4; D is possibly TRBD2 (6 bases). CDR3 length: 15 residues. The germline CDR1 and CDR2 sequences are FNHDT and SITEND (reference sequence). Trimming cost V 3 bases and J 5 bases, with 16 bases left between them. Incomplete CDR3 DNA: TGTGCCAGCAGTAACCCGGGACTTCTTTTAAACACCTTGTAC. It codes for CASSNPGLLLNTLY. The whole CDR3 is CASSNPGLLLNTLYF.

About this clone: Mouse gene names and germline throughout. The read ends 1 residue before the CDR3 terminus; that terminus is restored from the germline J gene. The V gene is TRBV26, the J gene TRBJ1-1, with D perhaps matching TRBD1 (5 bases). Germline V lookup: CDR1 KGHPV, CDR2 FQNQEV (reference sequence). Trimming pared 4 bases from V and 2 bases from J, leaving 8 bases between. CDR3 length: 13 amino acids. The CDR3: CASSPQGNTEVFF. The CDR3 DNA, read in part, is TGTGCCAGCAGTCCGCAGGGTAACACAGAAGTCTTC.

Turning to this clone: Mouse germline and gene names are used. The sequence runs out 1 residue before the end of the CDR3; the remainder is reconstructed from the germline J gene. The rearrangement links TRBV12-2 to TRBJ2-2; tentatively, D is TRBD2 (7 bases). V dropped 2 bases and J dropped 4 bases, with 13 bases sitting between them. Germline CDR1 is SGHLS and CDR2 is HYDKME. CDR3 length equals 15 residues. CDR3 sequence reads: CASSPWGAGTGQLYF. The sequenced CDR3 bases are TGTGCCAGCTCTCCGTGGGGGGCGGGCACCGGGCAGCTCTAC.

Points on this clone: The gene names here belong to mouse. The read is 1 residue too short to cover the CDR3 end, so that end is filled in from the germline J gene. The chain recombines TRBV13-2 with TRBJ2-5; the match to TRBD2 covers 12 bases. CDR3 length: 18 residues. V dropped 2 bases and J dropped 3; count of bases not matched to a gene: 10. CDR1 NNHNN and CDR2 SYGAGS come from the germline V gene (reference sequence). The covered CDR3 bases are TGTGCCAGCGGTGAGAGACTGGGGGGGCGTAGTGATCAAGACACCCAGTAC. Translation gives CASGERLGGRSDQDTQY. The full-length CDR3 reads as CASGERLGGRSDQDTQYF.

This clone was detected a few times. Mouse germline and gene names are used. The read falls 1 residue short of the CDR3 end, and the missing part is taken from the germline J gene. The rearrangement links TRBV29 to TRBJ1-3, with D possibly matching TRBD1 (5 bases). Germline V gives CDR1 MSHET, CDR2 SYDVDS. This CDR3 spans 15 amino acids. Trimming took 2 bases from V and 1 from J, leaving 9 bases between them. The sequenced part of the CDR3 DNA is TGTGCTAGCAGTTTAGCAGGGAGGTCTGGAAATACGCTCTAT. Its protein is CASSLAGRSGNTLY. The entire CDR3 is CASSLAGRSGNTLYF.

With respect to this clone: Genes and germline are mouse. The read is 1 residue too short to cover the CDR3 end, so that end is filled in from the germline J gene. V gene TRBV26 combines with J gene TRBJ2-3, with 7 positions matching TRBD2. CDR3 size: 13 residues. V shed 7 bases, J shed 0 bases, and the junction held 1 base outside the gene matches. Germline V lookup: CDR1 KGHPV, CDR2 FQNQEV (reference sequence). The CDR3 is CASNGGSAETLYF. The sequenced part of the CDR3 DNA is TGTGCCAGCAATGGGGGGAGTGCAGAAACGCTGTAT.

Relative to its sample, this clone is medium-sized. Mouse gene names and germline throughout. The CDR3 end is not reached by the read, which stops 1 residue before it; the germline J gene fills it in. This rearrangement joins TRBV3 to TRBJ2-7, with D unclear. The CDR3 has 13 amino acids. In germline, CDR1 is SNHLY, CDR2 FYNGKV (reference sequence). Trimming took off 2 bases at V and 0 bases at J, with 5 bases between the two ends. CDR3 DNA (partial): TGTGCCAGCAGCTTACAGGACTCCTATGAACAGTAC. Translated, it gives CASSLQDSYEQY. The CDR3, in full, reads CASSLQDSYEQYF.

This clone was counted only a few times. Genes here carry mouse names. The sequenced part of the CDR3 DNA is TGTGCCAGCGGACAGGGCGCTATCTCCTATGAACAGTAC. The encoded protein is CASGQGAISYEQY. From start to end, the CDR3 is CASGQGAISYEQYF. V usage is TRBV26 and J usage is TRBJ2-7, with TRBD1 identical over 8 bases. The read ends 1 residue early relative to the CDR3; the germline J gene fills the gap. CDR3 size: 14 residues. Germline CDR1 reads KGHPV; CDR2 reads FQNQEV (reference sequence). With V trimmed by 8 bases and J by 0 bases, 6 bases remained unmatched. Based on the CDR3 plus reference TRBV26 and TRBJ2-7, the full variable domain is NSKVIQTPRYLVKGQGQKAKMRCIPEKGHPVVFWYQQNKNNEFKFLINFQNQEVLQQIDMTEKRFSAECPSNSPCSLEIQSSEAGDSALYLCASGQGAISYEQYFGPGTRLTVL.

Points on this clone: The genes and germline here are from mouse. The CDR3 DNA, read in part, is TGTGCCAGCTCTCTCAAGTGGGGGATTGCAGAAACGCTGTAT. Residues: CASSLKWGIAETLY. The CDR3 as a whole reads CASSLKWGIAETLYF. V is TRBV12-1 and J is TRBJ2-3; a possible D gene is TRBD2 (6 bases). The read ends 1 residue early relative to the CDR3; the germline J gene fills the gap. The CDR3 is 15 residues long. V was shortened by 0 bases and J by 2 bases, with 11 bases between the two germline ends. CDR1 SGHSN and CDR2 HYEKVE come from the germline V gene.

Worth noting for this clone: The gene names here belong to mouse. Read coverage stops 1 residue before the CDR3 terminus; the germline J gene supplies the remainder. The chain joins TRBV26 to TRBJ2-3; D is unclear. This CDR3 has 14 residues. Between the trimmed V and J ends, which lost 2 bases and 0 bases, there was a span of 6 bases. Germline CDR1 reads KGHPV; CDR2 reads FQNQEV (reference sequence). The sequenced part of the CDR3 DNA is TGTGCCAGCAGTCTGATAACTAGTGCAGAAACGCTGTAT. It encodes CASSLITSAETLY. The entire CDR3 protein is CASSLITSAETLYF.

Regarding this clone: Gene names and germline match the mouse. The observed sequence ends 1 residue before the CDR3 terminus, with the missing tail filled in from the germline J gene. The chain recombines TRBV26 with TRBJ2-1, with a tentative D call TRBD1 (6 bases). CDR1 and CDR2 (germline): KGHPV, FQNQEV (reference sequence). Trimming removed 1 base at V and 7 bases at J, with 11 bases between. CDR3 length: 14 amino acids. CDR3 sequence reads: CASSLYREGAEQFF. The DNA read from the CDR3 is TGTGCCAGCAGTCTGTACAGGGAGGGGGCTGAGCAGTTC.

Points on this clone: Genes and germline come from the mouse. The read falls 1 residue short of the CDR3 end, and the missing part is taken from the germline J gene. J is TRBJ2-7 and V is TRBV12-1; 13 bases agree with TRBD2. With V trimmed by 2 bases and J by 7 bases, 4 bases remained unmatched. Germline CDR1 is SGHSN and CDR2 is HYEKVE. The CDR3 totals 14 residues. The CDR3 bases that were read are TGTGCCAGCTCTCCGGGACTGGGGGGGAGAGAACAGTAC. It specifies CASSPGLGGREQY. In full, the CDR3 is CASSPGLGGREQYF.

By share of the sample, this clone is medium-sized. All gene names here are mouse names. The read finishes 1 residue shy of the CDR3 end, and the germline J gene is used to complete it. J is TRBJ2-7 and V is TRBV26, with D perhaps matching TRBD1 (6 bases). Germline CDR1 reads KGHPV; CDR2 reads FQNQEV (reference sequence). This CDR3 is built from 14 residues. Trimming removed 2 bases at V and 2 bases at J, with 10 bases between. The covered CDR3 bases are TGTGCCAGCAGTCTGCGGCAGGGGCCCTATGAACAGTAC. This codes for CASSLRQGPYEQY. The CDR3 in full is CASSLRQGPYEQYF.

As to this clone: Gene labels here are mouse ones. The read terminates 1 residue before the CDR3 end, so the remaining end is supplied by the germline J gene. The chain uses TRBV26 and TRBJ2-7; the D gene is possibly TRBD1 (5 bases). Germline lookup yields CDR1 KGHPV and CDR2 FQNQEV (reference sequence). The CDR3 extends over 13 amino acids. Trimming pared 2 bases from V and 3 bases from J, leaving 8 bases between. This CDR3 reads CASSLRQGYEQYF. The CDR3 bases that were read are TGTGCCAGCAGTCTGAGGCAGGGCTATGAACAGTAC. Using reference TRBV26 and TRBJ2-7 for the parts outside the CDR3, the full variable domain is NSKVIQTPRYLVKGQGQKAKMRCIPEKGHPVVFWYQQNKNNEFKFLINFQNQEVLQQIDMTEKRFSAECPSNSPCSLEIQSSEAGDSALYLCASSLRQGYEQYFGPGTRLTVL.

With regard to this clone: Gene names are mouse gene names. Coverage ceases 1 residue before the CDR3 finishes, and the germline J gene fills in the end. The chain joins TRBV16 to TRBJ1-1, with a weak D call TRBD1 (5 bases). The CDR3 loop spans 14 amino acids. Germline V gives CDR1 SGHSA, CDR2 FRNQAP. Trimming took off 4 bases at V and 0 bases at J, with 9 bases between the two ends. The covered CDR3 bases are TGTGCAAGCAGCTGGACAACCCCAAACACAGAAGTCTTC. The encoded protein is CASSWTTPNTEVF. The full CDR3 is CASSWTTPNTEVFF.

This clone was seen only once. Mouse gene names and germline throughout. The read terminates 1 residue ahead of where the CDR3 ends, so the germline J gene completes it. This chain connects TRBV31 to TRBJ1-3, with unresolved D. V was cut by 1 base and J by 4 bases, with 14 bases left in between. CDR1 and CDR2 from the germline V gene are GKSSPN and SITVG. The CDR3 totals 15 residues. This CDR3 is CAWSPGIGRGNTLYF. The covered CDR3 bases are TGTGCCTGGAGTCCCGGGATAGGGAGGGGAAATACGCTCTAT.

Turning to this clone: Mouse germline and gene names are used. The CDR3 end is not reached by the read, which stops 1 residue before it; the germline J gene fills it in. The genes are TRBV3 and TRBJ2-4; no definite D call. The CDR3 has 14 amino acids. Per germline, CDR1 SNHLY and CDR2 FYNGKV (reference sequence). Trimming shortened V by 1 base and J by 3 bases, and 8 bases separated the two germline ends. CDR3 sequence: CASSLEGGQNTLYF. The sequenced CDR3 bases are TGTGCCAGCAGCTTAGAGGGAGGCCAAAACACCTTGTAC.